This T cell receptor (beta chain) was recovered during a study of cytomegalovirus exposure and HLA in healthy donors. Primers: 60 Vbeta forward and 13 Jbeta reverse. The method was immunoSEQ multiplex PCR; TCRdb's version includes in-frame clones alone and lacks a portion of them. This table has 200,000 to 250,000 clones, about two thirds appearing once. This clone was detected only a few times. This CDR3 spans 17 amino acids. The rearrangement joins TRBV21-1 to TRBJ1-1; TRBD1, as called in the table, went unchecked against the DNA. TRBV21-1 is shown as a pseudogene. Input material: PBMCs. The sequence was obtained from a man aged 40-50 years in good health and CMV-seropositive. The CDR3 loop is CASTLGRAQRGKLVAFF. The CDR3 DNA is TGTGCCAGCACCCTTGGGAGAGCGCAAAGGGGGAAGCTTGTAGCTTTCTTT.